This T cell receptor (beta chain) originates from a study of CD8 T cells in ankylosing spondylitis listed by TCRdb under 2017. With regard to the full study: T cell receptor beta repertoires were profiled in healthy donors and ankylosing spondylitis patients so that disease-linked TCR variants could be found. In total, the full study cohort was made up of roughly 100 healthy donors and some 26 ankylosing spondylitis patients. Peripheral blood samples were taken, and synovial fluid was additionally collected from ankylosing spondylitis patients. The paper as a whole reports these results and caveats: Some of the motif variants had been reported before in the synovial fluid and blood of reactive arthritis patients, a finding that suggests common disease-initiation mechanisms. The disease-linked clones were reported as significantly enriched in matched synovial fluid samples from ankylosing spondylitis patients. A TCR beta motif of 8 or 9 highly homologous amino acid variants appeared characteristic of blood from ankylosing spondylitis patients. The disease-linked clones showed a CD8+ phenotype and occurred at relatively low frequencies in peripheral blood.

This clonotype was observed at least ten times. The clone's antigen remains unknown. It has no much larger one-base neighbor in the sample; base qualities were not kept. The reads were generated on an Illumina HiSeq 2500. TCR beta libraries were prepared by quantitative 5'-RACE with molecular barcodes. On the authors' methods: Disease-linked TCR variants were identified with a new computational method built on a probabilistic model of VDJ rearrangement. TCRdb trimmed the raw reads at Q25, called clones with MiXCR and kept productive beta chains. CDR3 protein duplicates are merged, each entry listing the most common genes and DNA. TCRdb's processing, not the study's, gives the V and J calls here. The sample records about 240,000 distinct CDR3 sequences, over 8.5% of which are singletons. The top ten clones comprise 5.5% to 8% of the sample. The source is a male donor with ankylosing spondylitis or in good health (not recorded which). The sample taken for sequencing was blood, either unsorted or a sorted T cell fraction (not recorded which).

DNA sequence: TGCGCCAGCAGCTTTGGACGGGACAGAGCCACCGGGGAGCTGTTTTTT. It translates as CASSFGRDRATGELFF. The chain was built from TRBV5-1 and TRBJ2-2, and TRBD1 matches 7 of the central bases. The CDR3 sequence holds 16 residues, the cysteine and phenylalanine included. The sequence is cut down to CDR3 DNA, 48 bases in frame from base 1. At the junction V is shortened by 2 bases and J by 4 bases; bases outside the gene matches: 8. From the germline V gene, CDR1 is SGHRS and CDR2 is YFSETQ.